A selection of T cell receptor beta chains follows, all from one sample in a study of beta chain features in type 1 diabetes. Libraries were prepared by immunoSEQ multiplex PCR; TCRdb keeps only in-frame clonotypes and omits some of them. The sample gives approximately 360,000 clones, around 13% of which show up once; about 0.01% is in the top ten. The specimen sequenced was naive CD4+ T cells from blood. The receptors were sampled from a woman under 30 with type 1 diabetes. Both conserved end residues are part of each CDR3. Each record gives: D gene, clone size, J gene, V gene, CDR3 protein, CDR3 DNA. D genes are given only for firm matches. Size tells how often a clone was seen (once, few, many) or the class of an expanded clone, and some rows leave it out.

>.|few|TRBJ1-2|TRBV23-1
CASSQPFGPTNYGYTF
TGCGCCAGCAGTCAACCTTTCGGTCCCACTAACTATGGCTACACCTTC
>.|few|TRBJ2-1|TRBV28
CASSFLSRGGGNNEQFF
TGTGCCAGCAGTTTTTTATCAAGGGGTGGAGGGAACAATGAGCAGTTCTTC
>TRBD1|.|TRBJ1-3|TRBV19
CASDTGGTSGNTIYF
TGTGCCAGCGATACAGGGGGCACCTCTGGAAACACCATATATTTT
>TRBD2|few|TRBJ2-2|TRBV15
CATSRETGTSGSTGELFF
TGTGCCACCAGCAGAGAAACCGGGACTAGCGGCTCCACCGGGGAGCTGTTTTTT
>TRBD1|few|TRBJ2-2|TRBV29-1
CTLRDSNTGELFF
TGCACCCTCCGGGACAGTAACACCGGGGAGCTGTTTTTT
>.|few|TRBJ1-4|TRBV10-3
CAISDPGGELFF
TGTGCCATCAGTGACCCTGGGGGCGAACTGTTTTTT
>TRBD1|few|TRBJ1-2|TRBV4-1
CASSQLTDRGHGYTF
TGCGCCAGCAGCCAACTCACGGACAGGGGGCATGGCTACACCTTC
>TRBD2|.|TRBJ2-7|TRBV30
CAWTEGLAGIAQYF
TGTGCCTGGACCGAAGGACTAGCGGGAATCGCGCAGTACTTC
>.|few|TRBJ2-6|TRBV15
CATSNTLGLSSGANVLTF
TGTGCCACCAGCAACACCCTGGGCCTAAGCTCTGGGGCCAACGTCCTGACTTTC
>.|few|TRBJ1-4|TRBV30
CAWNRFGDEKLFF
TGTGCCTGGAATCGATTCGGGGATGAAAAACTGTTTTTT
>TRBD2|.|TRBJ2-2|TRBV2
CASSESGVGTGELFF
TGTGCCAGCAGTGAAAGCGGGGTTGGCACCGGGGAGCTGTTTTTT
>TRBD2|.|TRBJ2-5|TRBV6-1
CASSLRLARRWTQYF
TGTGCCAGCAGTCTTCGACTAGCCCGAAGATGGACCCAGTACTTC
>.|.|TRBJ2-5|TRBV2
CASRLVAETQYF
TGTGCCAGCCGACTAGTCGCAGAGACCCAGTACTTC
>.|once|TRBJ2-5|TRBV9
CASSVAGAQETQYF
TGTGCCAGCAGCGTAGCAGGGGCGCAAGAGACCCAGTACTTC
>.|few|TRBJ2-7|TRBV5-4
CASSFRGGAGWTRTYEQYF
TGTGCCAGCAGCTTCAGAGGGGGAGCGGGATGGACCAGGACCTACGAGCAGTACTTC
>TRBD1|few|TRBJ2-3|TRBV30
CAWRSGTGVPDTQYF
TGTGCCTGGAGGTCCGGGACAGGGGTGCCAGATACGCAGTATTTT
>TRBD2|few|TRBJ2-1|TRBV7-9
CASSLGLAVFSSYNEQFF
TGTGCCAGCAGCTTAGGACTAGCGGTCTTTAGCTCCTACAATGAGCAGTTCTTC
>.|.|TRBJ2-2|TRBV29-1
CSTSTNTGELFF
TGCAGCACCAGTACGAACACCGGGGAGCTGTTTTTT
>TRBD1|.|TRBJ1-1|TRBV5-1
CASSLGRGWRNTEAFF
TGCGCCAGCAGCTTAGGCAGGGGGTGGCGGAACACTGAAGCTTTCTTT
>TRBD1|.|TRBJ2-5|TRBV6-5
CASRGTGGTQYF
TGTGCCAGCAGGGGAACAGGGGGGACCCAGTACTTC
>TRBD2|few|TRBJ2-3|TRBV9
CATSLGAGSTDTQYF
TGTGCCACCTCCCTGGGAGCGGGGAGCACAGATACGCAGTATTTT
>TRBD1|few|TRBJ1-1|TRBV5-4
CASSRAGTVNTEAFF
TGTGCCAGCAGCAGAGCAGGGACAGTTAACACTGAAGCTTTCTTT